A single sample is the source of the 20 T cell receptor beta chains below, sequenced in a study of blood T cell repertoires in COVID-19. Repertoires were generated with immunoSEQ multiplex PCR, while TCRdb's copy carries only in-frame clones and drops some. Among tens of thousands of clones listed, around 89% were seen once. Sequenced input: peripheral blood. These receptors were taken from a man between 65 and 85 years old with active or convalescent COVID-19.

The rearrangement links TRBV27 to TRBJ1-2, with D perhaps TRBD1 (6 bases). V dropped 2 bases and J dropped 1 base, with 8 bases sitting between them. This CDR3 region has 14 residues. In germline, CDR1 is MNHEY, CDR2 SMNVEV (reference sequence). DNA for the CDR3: TGTGCCAGCAGTTTAGCAGGGGATAACTATGGCTACACCTTC. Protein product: CASSLAGDNYGYTF.

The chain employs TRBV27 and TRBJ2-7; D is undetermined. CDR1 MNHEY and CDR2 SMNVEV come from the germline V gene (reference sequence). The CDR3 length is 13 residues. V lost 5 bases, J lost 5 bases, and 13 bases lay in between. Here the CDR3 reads CASSVNRDHEQYF. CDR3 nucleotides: TGTGCCAGCAGTGTCAACAGAGACCACGAGCAGTACTTC.

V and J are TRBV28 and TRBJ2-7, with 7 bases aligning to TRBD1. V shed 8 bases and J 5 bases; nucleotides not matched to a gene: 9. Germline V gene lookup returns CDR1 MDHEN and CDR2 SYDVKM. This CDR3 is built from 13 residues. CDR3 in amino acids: CASQPGQNDEQYF. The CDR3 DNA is TGTGCCAGCCAACCGGGACAGAACGACGAGCAGTACTTC.

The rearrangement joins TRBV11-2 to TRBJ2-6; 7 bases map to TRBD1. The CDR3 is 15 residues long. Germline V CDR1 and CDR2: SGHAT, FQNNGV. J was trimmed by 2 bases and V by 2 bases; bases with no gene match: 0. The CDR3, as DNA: TGTGCCAGCAGCTTAACAGGGGCTGGGGCCAACGTCCTGACTTTC. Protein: CASSLTGAGANVLTF.

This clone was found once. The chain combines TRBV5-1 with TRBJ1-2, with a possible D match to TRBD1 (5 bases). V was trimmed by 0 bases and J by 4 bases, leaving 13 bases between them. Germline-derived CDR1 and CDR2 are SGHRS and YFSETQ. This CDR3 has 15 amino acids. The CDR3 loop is CASSLAGDSSYGYTF. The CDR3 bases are TGCGCCAGCAGCTTGGCCGGTGACAGTTCCTATGGCTACACCTTC.

This CDR3 is CASSQDPRYSGAGYYEQYF. DNA for the CDR3: TGTGCCAGCAGCCAAGATCCCAGGTATAGCGGGGCAGGGTACTACGAGCAGTACTTC. V and J are TRBV14 and TRBJ2-7, with TRBD2 identical over 8 bases. Looked up from germline, CDR1 is SGHDN and CDR2 is FVKESK. The CDR3 sequence is 19 residues long. The junction had 16 bases not matched to a gene; V was cut back by 0 bases and J by 3 bases.

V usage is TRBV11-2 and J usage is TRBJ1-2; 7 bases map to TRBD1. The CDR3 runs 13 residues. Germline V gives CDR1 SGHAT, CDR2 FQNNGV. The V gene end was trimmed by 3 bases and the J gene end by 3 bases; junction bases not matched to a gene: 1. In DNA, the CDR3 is TGTGCCAGCAGCTTTGACAGGGACTATGGCTACACCTTC. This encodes CASSFDRDYGYTF.

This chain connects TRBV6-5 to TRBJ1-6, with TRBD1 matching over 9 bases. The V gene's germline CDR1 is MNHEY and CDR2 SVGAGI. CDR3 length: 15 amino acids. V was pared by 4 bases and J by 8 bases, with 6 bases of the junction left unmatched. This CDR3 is CASSSGQGLYSPLHF. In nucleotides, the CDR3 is TGTGCCAGCAGTTCCGGACAGGGGCTTTATTCACCCCTCCACTTT.

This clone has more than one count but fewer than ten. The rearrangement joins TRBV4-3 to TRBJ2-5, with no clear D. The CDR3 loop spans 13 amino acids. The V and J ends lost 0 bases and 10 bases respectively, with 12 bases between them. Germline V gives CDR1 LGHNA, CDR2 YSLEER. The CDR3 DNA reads TGCGCCAGCAGCCAAGATTTGCAGGTTGACCAGTACTTC. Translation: CASSQDLQVDQYF.

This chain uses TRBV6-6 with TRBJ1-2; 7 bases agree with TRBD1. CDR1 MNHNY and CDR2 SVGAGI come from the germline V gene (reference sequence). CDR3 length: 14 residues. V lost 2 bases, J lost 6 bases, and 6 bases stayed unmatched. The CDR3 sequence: CASSYGGGIDGYTF. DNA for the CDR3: TGTGCCAGCAGTTACGGAGGGGGCATTGATGGCTACACCTTC.

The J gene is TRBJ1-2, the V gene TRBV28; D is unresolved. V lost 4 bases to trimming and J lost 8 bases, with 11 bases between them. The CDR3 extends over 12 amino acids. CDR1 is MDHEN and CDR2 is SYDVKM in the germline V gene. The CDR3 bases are TGTGCCAGCAGTTGGGCAAAAACGGGCTACACCTTC. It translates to CASSWAKTGYTF.

CDR3 coding DNA: TGTGCCAGCAGTGACCAGGGTAGCAATCAGCCCCAGCATTTT. It is translated as CASSDQGSNQPQHF. The rearrangement links TRBV2 to TRBJ1-5, with a weak D call TRBD1 (5 bases). There are 14 residues in the CDR3. Trimming took off 3 bases at V and 0 bases at J, with 6 bases between the two ends. In germline, CDR1 is SNHLY, CDR2 FYNNEI.

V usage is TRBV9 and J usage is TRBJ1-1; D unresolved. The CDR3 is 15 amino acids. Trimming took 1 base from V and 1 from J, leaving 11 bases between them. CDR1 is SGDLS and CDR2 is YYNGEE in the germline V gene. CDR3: CASSVYTSANTEAFF. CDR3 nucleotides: TGTGCCAGCAGCGTATATACATCCGCGAACACTGAAGCTTTCTTT.

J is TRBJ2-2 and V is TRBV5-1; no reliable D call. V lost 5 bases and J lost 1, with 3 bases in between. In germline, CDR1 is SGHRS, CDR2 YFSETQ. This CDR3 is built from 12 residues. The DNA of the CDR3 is TGCGCCAGCAGACAGAACACCGGGGAGCTGTTTTTT. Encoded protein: CASRQNTGELFF.

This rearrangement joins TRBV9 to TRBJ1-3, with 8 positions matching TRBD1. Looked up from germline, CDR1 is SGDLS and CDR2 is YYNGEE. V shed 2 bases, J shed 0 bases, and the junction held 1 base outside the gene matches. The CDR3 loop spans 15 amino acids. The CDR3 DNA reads TGTGCCAGCAGCGTGACAGGGGACTCTGGAAACACCATATATTTT. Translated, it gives CASSVTGDSGNTIYF.

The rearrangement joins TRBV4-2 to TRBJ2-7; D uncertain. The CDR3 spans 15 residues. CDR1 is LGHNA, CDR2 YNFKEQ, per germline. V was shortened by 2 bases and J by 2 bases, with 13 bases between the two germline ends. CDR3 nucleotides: TGTGCCAGCAGCCAACTACGCTACGGTGCCTACGAGCAGTACTTC. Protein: CASSQLRYGAYEQYF.

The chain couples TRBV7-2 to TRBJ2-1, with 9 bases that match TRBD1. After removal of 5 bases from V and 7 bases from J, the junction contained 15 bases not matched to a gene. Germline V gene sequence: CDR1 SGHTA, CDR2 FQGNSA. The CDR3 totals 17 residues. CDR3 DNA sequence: TGTGCCAGCAGCAACATACCGGGACAGGGTAGAGGAAATGAGCAGTTCTTC. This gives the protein CASSNIPGQGRGNEQFF. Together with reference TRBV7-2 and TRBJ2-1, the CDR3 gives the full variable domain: GAGVSQSPSNKVTEKGKDVELRCDPISGHTALYWYRQSLGQGLEFLIYFQGNSAPDKSGLPSDRFSAERTGGSVSTLTIQRTQQEDSAVYLCASSNIPGQGRGNEQFFGPGTRLTVL.

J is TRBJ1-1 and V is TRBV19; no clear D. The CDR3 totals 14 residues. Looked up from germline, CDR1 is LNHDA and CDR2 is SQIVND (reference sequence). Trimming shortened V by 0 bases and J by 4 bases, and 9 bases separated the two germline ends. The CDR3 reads CASSIDRRGTEAFF. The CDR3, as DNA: TGTGCCAGTAGTATAGACCGGCGGGGCACTGAAGCTTTCTTT.

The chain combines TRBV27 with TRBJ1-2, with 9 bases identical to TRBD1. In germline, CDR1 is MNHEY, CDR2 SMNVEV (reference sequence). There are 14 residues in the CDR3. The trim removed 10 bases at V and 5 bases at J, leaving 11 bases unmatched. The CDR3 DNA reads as TGTGCCACCAAACCACAGGGGGCGGGTTATGGCTACACCTTC. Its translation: CATKPQGAGYGYTF.

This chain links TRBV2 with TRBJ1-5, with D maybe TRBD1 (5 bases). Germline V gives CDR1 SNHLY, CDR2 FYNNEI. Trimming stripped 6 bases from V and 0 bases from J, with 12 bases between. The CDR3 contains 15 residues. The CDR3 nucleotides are TGTGCCAGCAGGCCACAGGCGTATAGCAATCAGCCCCAGCATTTT. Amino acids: CASRPQAYSNQPQHF. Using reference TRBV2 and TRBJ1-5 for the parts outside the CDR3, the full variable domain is EPEVTQTPSHQVTQMGQEVILRCVPISNHLYFYWYRQILGQKVEFLVSFYNNEISEKSEIFDDQFSVERPDGSNFTLKIRSTKLEDSAMYFCASRPQAYSNQPQHFGDGTRLSIL.